This paragraph covers one T cell receptor (beta chain) sequence. Its matching antigen is unknown. Unmatched junction bases numbered 10, after V lost 5 bases and J lost 5 bases. The CDR3 covers 15 residues. Looked up from germline, CDR1 is PRHDT and CDR2 is FYEKMQ (reference sequence). The record originates from a study of T cell repertoires in cytomegalovirus infection. Background on the study: An indication of both CMV infection and matching HLA type came from public TCR beta signatures. Study-level points and caveats: Cumulative public TCR beta family frequency identified CMV carriers with the relevant HLA. HLA-C-restricted CMV clonotypes gave the most frequent clonotype in two of eight donors.

One entry per CDR3 protein, called by TCRdb with MiXCR from the reads. The sample shows approximately 130,000 distinct CDR3 sequences, approximately 24% of them seen only once. The sequenced material came from PBMCs, sequenced either directly or after in vitro stimulation (not recorded which). J is TRBJ2-7 and V is TRBV13; 9 nucleotides line up with TRBD2. The TCR sequence derives from a human donor in good health (CMV status not recorded). Some clones in this sample may be carry-over from other donors' samples. CDR3 DNA: TGTGCCAGCAGCCCGAATCTAGCGGGAACTCACGAGCAGTACTTC. It encodes CASSPNLAGTHEQYF.